This T cell receptor beta chain stems from a study of cytomegalovirus exposure and HLA in healthy donors. A word on this clone: Its specificity is unknown.

Germline values: CDR1 SGHRS, CDR2 YFSETQ. The CDR3 is made up of 15 amino acids. The V gene lost 0 bases and the J gene lost 5 bases, with 13 bases spanning the gap. Primers: 60 Vbeta forward and 13 Jbeta reverse. The table came from immunoSEQ multiplex PCR; TCRdb's copy has only in-frame clones and leaves some out. The sample contains some 200,000 clones, over 60% of which appear only once. The study's findings and limits: Within an earlier analysis, most TCR beta V segments proved productive either about 87% or about 30% of the time. Later analysis reportedly placed an Asian-associated ancestry cluster below the roughly 700-donor mean in N-insertions. Later analysis demonstrated an association between a missense DCLRE1C variant and TCR beta V- and J-gene trimming.

The clonotype originates from a man younger than 30 in good health and CMV-seronegative. The chain joins TRBV5-1 to TRBJ2-3; maybe TRBD2 (5 bases). Sequenced: PBMCs. CDR3 protein: CASSLGSRRGDTQYF. CDR3 DNA sequence: TGCGCCAGCAGCTTGGGTAGCCGACGGGGAGATACGCAGTATTTT.